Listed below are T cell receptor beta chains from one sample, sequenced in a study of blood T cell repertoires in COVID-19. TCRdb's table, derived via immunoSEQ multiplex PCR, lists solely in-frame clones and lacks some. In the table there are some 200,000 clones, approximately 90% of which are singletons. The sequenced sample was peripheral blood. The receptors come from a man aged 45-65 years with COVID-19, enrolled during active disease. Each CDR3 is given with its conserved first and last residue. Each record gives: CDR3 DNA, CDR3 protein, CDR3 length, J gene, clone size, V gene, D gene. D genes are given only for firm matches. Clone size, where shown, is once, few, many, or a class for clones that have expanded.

TGTGCCAGCAGATCCAACAGGGGTAACTATGGCTACACCTTC	CASRSNRGNYGYTF	14	TRBJ1-2	NA	TRBV7-2	TRBD1
TGTGCCAGCAGCGTAGCTAGCGGGCGCTACGAGCAGTACTTC	CASSVASGRYEQYF	14	TRBJ2-7	NA	TRBV9	TRBD2
TGTGCCAGTAGTAGTATGTCAGTGAGCAATCAGCCCCAGCATTTT	CASSSMSVSNQPQHF	15	TRBJ1-5	NA	TRBV19	NA
TGCGCCAGCCGCGGGGGAGGCAATGAGCAGTTCTTC	CASRGGGNEQFF	12	TRBJ2-1	NA	TRBV10-2	TRBD2
TGTGCCAGCAGGGCGACTAGCGGGGGGCCTGATGAGCAGTTCTTC	CASRATSGGPDEQFF	15	TRBJ2-1	NA	TRBV6-4	TRBD2
TGCGCCAGCAGCCCCGGACTAGAATCGCGCACCTACAATGAGCAGTTCTTC	CASSPGLESRTYNEQFF	17	TRBJ2-1	NA	TRBV5-1	TRBD2
TGTGCCAGCAGCAGACAGGGGGCTGGTGGCTACACCTTC	CASSRQGAGGYTF	13	TRBJ1-2	NA	TRBV25-1	TRBD1
TGTGCCAGCTCTCGGGGGGAAACGAACACCGGGGAGCTGTTTTTT	CASSRGETNTGELFF	15	TRBJ2-2	NA	TRBV18	TRBD2
TGCAGCGTTGTTGAGGCAGGGGGGATTCGGGAGACCCAGTACTTC	CSVVEAGGIRETQYF	15	TRBJ2-5	NA	TRBV29-1	NA
TGTGCCAGCAGCTCGGACAGGTGGAACACTGAAGCTTTCTTT	CASSSDRWNTEAFF	14	TRBJ1-1	NA	TRBV7-2	TRBD1
TGCAGTGCTAGTGGGACAGGGAACGGCTACACCTTC	CSASGTGNGYTF	12	TRBJ1-2	NA	TRBV20-1	TRBD1
TGTGCCAGCAGCTTAGCCGGGGGGGCCTACAATGAGCAGTTCTTC	CASSLAGGAYNEQFF	15	TRBJ2-1	NA	TRBV11-2	TRBD2
TGTGCCACCAGTGAGGCGGGACTAGCGGGAGGCAATGAGCAGTTCTTC	CATSEAGLAGGNEQFF	16	TRBJ2-1	NA	TRBV24-1	TRBD2
TGTGCCAGTAGTAGCAGGGTCTACAATGAGCAGTTCTTC	CASSSRVYNEQFF	13	TRBJ2-1	NA	TRBV19	NA
TGCGCCAGCAGCTGGGGACTATGGGAGCGTACGAACACCGGGGAGCTGTTTTTT	CASSWGLWERTNTGELFF	18	TRBJ2-2	NA	TRBV5-1	TRBD2
TGTGCCAGCAGTTCCTGGGACAGACTTAATTCACCCCTCCACTTT	CASSSWDRLNSPLHF	15	TRBJ1-6	NA	TRBV27	TRBD1
TGTGCCAGCAGTCAAGGAGGGTTCAATTCACCCCTCCACTTT	CASSQGGFNSPLHF	14	TRBJ1-6	NA	TRBV14	NA
TGTGCCAGTAGTAAGGGACTAGTTGTACAAGAGACCCAGTACTTC	CASSKGLVVQETQYF	15	TRBJ2-5	NA	TRBV19	TRBD2
TGTGCCAGCAGCTTAACTAGGACTAGCGGGAGCTCTTACGAGCAGTACTTC	CASSLTRTSGSSYEQYF	17	TRBJ2-7	NA	TRBV7-2	TRBD2
TGCAGCGTTGCCTTCAGATTACAAGAGACCCAGTACTTC	CSVAFRLQETQYF	13	TRBJ2-5	NA	TRBV29-1	NA
TGTGCCACCAGCAGAGGGACTAGCGGGTCCGCCGGGGAGCTGTTTTTT	CATSRGTSGSAGELFF	16	TRBJ2-2	NA	TRBV15	TRBD2
TGTGCCAGCAGCGTAGCTTGGACTAGCGGGGGTTTCACAGATACGCAGTATTTT	CASSVAWTSGGFTDTQYF	18	TRBJ2-3	NA	TRBV9	TRBD2
TGCAGCGTTGAAGAGGGGGACAGGGGCTCCTACGAGCAGTACTTC	CSVEEGDRGSYEQYF	15	TRBJ2-7	NA	TRBV29-1	TRBD1
TGTGCCAGCAGCCCGTCGGGACAGAGTGTAAATTCACCCCTCCACTTT	CASSPSGQSVNSPLHF	16	TRBJ1-6	NA	TRBV7-6	TRBD1
TGCGCCAGCAGCCCGACAGGGGCCCACACAGATACGCAGTATTTT	CASSPTGAHTDTQYF	15	TRBJ2-3	many	TRBV5-1	TRBD1
TGTGCCAGCAGTGTACAGACAGTCCCACAGGGCGACCAGTACTTC	CASSVQTVPQGDQYF	15	TRBJ2-5	NA	TRBV2	NA
TGTGCCACCAGTGATTCCCTCGATGCGGGGGGGGACCAAGAGACCCAGTACTTC	CATSDSLDAGGDQETQYF	18	TRBJ2-5	NA	TRBV24-1	TRBD2
TGTGCCACCAAGCGGCCCCTGGGTGGCGAGCAGTACTTC	CATKRPLGGEQYF	13	TRBJ2-7	NA	TRBV19	NA
TGTGCCAGCAGTGACCCCCGGGGACAGGGTGTAAGGGATACGCAGTATTTT	CASSDPRGQGVRDTQYF	17	TRBJ2-3	NA	TRBV25-1	TRBD1
TGTGCCAGCAGCTTACCACTCTCCTACGAGCAGTACTTC	CASSLPLSYEQYF	13	TRBJ2-7	NA	TRBV7-9	NA
TGCGCCAGCAGCCCGACAGGGGGCGTTTCCTACAATGAGCAGTTCTTC	CASSPTGGVSYNEQFF	16	TRBJ2-1	NA	TRBV5-1	TRBD1
TGTGCCAGCAGCCAGGGCCTCCGGGAGTACCCCTACGAGCAGTACTTC	CASSQGLREYPYEQYF	16	TRBJ2-7	NA	TRBV3-1/TRBV3-2	NA
TGTGCCAGCAGCTCAGCGGGACAGGGAATGGGTCAGCCCCAGCATTTT	CASSSAGQGMGQPQHF	16	TRBJ1-5	once	TRBV5-6	TRBD1
TGTGCCAGCTCACCACGGACGATACAGGGCGGGCAGCCCCAGCATTTT	CASSPRTIQGGQPQHF	16	TRBJ1-5	NA	TRBV18	NA
TGTGCCAGCAGGGCGATGCAGGGGAACACTGAAGCTTTCTTT	CASRAMQGNTEAFF	14	TRBJ1-1	NA	TRBV6-5	NA
TGTGCCAGCAGCTCAGGGGGCTATGGCTACACCTTC	CASSSGGYGYTF	12	TRBJ1-2	NA	TRBV28	TRBD1
TGCGCCAGCAGCCTAACAGGGGTGGGCAACTATGGCTACACCTTC	CASSLTGVGNYGYTF	15	TRBJ1-2	NA	TRBV5-1	TRBD1
TGCGCCAGCAGCTTGGCCAGGATGGGAGGCACAGATACGCAGTATTTT	CASSLARMGGTDTQYF	16	TRBJ2-3	NA	TRBV5-1	NA
TGTGCCAGCAGCTTGACAGGGGGCGCAGATACGCAGTATTTT	CASSLTGGADTQYF	14	TRBJ2-3	NA	TRBV7-2	TRBD1
TGTGCCAGTAGTATCCTGGCGGGAGGGCCGAATACGCAGTATTTT	CASSILAGGPNTQYF	15	TRBJ2-3	NA	TRBV19	TRBD2
TGTGCCAGCAGTTTATCACAGACAGGTTTCGATGGCTACACCTTC	CASSLSQTGFDGYTF	15	TRBJ1-2	NA	TRBV27	NA
TGTGCCAGTAGTATAGACCTGACAGGGATCGATGAGCAGTTCTTC	CASSIDLTGIDEQFF	15	TRBJ2-1	NA	TRBV19	TRBD1
TGCGCCAGCAGCTTGCGGTCTAGCGGGATTGATGAGCAGTTCTTC	CASSLRSSGIDEQFF	15	TRBJ2-1	once	TRBV5-1	TRBD2
TGTGCCAGCAGTTACACCGCGTCAGAAAAACTGTTTTTT	CASSYTASEKLFF	13	TRBJ1-4	NA	TRBV6-5	NA
TGTGCCAGCAGCCAATCCTCGGGACTACAGTACTTC	CASSQSSGLQYF	12	TRBJ2-7	NA	TRBV3-1/TRBV3-2	TRBD2
TGTGCCATCAGTGAAAGAGTCGACAGGGGATCTAGCAATCAGCCCCAGCATTTT	CAISERVDRGSSNQPQHF	18	TRBJ1-5	many	TRBV10-3	TRBD1
TGTGCCAGCAGCTTAACAGGGTTTGATCAGCCCCAGCATTTT	CASSLTGFDQPQHF	14	TRBJ1-5	NA	TRBV5-5	NA
TGTGCCAGCAGTTACTCGGCGGGCAACTATGGCTACACCTTC	CASSYSAGNYGYTF	14	TRBJ1-2	NA	TRBV6-5	NA
TGTGCCAGCTCCCCCCGGAGGTCGGGGAACAGTGAGCAGTTCTTC	CASSPRRSGNSEQFF	15	TRBJ2-1	NA	TRBV18	NA
TGTGCCAGTAGAGGGGCGGGGCAATACAATGAGCAGTTCTTC	CASRGAGQYNEQFF	14	TRBJ2-1	NA	TRBV19	NA
TGTGCCAGCAGCTTAGTTCGGGAGTCCGAGCAGTACTTC	CASSLVRESEQYF	13	TRBJ2-7	NA	TRBV11-1	NA
TGTGCCAGCAGGGGACTCAGGGGGCTCAAATCAGAGACCCAGTACTTC	CASRGLRGLKSETQYF	16	TRBJ2-5	NA	TRBV6-7	TRBD1
TGTGCCAGCAGCCTAACTAGCGGGGGGCAAAAAGATACGCAGTATTTT	CASSLTSGGQKDTQYF	16	TRBJ2-3	NA	TRBV9	TRBD2